The T cell receptor (beta chain) described here comes from a study of shared clonotypes between healthy human individuals. The assay was immunoSEQ multiplex PCR, and TCRdb's table has in-frame clones only and misses some. The sample has 1.5 million to 2.5 million clones, just under 95% seen once. Trimming removed 7 bases from V and 10 bases from J, with 19 bases in between. The CDR3 covers 14 residues. Per germline, CDR1 SGHNT and CDR2 YENEEA. CD45RO negativity and positive selection for CCR7 defined naive CD8 cells, a population that excluded terminally differentiated effector memory CD45RA+ cells. This sequence joins TRBV11-3 and TRBJ2-2; D may be TRBD1 or TRBD2 (5 bases each). Sequenced sample: naive CD8+ T cells sorted from blood. The source of this sequence is a man aged 18 to 35 in good health. CDR3 sequence: CASTGDPRGTELFF. The CDR3 coding sequence is TGTGCCAGCACCGGGGACCCCCGAGGAACGGAGCTGTTTTTT.